The clone carrying this TCR beta chain was counted a few times. Its antigen is not known. This entry comes from a study of T cells after yellow fever vaccination. Study overall: SMART-Seq v4 Ultra Low Input prepared libraries from low-cell fractions. Findings and limits, study-wide: Reappearance after the booster was observed for most primary-vaccination clones (more than 95% CD4, over 75% CD8). Weaker, the secondary response had a peak occurring faster, on day 5 versus 15.

TCRdb reprocessed the 5' RACE reads via MiXCR and lists one record per CDR3 protein. The table includes about 300,000 distinct CDR3 sequences, about 10% detected once. V gave up 4 bases and J gave up 6 bases; unmatched junction bases: 3. Germline lookup yields CDR1 MNHEY and CDR2 SMNVEV (reference sequence). This CDR3 is 15 amino acids long. The source material was CD4+ T cells sorted from PBMCs, sampled 5 days after the yellow fever booster vaccination. V and J are TRBV27 and TRBJ1-6, with 10 bases aligning to TRBD1. The receptor was isolated from a man between 18 and 35 years old who received the YFV17D yellow fever vaccine. Here the CDR3 DNA reads TGTGCCAGCAGTTCGGGACAGGGGTTTAATTCACCCCTCCACTTT. Protein product: CASSSGQGFNSPLHF.